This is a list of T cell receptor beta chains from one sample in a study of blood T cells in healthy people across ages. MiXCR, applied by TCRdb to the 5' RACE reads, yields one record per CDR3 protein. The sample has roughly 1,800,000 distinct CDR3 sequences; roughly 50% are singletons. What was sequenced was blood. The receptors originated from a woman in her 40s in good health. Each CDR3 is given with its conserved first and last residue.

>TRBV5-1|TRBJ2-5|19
CASSLSGASGGTLQETQYF
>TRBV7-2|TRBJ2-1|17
CASSIPQGGVAYNEQFF
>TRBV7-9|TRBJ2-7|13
CASSSVGDYEQYF
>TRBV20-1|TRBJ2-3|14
CSARVAGVTDTQYF
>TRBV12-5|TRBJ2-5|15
CASGTGTGIQETQYF
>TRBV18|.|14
CASSPLSAGQTQYF
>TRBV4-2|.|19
CASSQGVGKSGGAYNEQYF
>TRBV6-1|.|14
CASSLADTYYEQYF
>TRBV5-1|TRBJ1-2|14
CASSLADGAYGYTF
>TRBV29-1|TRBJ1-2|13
CSVESDSNYGYTF
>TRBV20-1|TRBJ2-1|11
CSARFDNEQFF
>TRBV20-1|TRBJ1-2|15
CSARDYQGPNYGYTF
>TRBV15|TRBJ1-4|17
CATSNTGTMRTNEKLFF
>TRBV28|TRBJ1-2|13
CASTSTVTYGYTF
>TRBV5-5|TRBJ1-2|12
CASSFWVTGYTF
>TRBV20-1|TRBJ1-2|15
CSASWQGGLNYGYTF
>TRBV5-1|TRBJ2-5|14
CASRLAGARETQYF
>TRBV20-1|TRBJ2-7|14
CSARDPSGGDEQYF
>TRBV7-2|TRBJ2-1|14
CASSLGPGGSEQFF
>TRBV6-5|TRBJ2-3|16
CASSYRPGQVSDTQYF
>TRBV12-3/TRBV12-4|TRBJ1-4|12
CATAGSDEKLFF
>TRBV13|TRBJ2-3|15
CASSLEASRTDTQYF
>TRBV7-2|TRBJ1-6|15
CASSWGQGGSSPLHF
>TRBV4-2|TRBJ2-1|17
CASSQDLPSGSYNEQFF
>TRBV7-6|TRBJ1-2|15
CASSLDEGARYGYTF
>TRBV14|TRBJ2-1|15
CASSQELGRANEQFF
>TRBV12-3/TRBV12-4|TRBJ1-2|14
CAIHRGQGMTGYTF
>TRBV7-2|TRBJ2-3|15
CASSHGLAGGDTQYF
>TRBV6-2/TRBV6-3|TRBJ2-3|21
CASSYSTLRTGGVVGTDTQYF
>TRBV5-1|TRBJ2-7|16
CASSRGGRDRIYEQYF
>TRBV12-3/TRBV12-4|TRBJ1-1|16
CASSAWGVQGPTEAFF
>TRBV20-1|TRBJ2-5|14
CSAGLAGEQETQYF
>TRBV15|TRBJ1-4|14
CATSRGRGGGELFF
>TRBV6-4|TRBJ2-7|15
CASSEGTGLSYEQYF
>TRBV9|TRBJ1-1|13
CASSVGSNTEAFF
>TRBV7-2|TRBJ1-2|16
CASSLGGNQGRYGYTF
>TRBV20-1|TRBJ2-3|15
CSARDPAGATDTQYF
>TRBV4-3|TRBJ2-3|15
CASSQRDTSTDTQYF
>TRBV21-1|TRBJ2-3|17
CASMRGVTGASTDTQYF
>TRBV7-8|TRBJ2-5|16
CASSLPRDRRKETQYF
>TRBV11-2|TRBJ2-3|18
CASSLDGLAITSTDTQYF
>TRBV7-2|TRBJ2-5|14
CASSQSPGAETQYF
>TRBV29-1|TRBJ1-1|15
CSVEGLAKWGTEAFF
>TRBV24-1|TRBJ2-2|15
CATGPGQVTTGELFF
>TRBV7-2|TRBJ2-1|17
CASSSYPSGGRSNEQFF
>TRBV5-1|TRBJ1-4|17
CASSLQDRGLPNEKLFF
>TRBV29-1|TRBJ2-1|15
CSANPHAGSYNEQFF
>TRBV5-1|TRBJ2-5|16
CASSPELAGGRETQYF
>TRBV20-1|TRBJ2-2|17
CSARDLGQGAITGELFF
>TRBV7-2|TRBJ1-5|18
CASSVGTGAGSDNQPQHF
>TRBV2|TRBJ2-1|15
CASSDHGTGPNEQFF
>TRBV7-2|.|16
CASSLRLAGSYNEQYF
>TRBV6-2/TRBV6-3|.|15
CASSYLRGFGETQYF